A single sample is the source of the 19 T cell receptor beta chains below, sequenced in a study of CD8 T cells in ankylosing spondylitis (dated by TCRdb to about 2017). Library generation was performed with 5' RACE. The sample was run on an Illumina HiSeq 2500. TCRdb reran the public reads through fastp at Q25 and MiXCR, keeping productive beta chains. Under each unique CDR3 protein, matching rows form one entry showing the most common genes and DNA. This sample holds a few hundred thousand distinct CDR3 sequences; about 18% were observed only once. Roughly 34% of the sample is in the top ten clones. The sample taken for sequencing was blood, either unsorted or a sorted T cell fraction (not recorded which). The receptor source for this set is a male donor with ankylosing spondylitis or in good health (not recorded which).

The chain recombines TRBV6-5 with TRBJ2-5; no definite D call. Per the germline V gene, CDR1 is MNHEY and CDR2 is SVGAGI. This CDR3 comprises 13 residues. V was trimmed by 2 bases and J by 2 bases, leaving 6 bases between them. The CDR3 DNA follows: TGTGCCAGCAGTTACCACAGACAAGAGACCCAGTACTTC. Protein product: CASSYHRQETQYF.

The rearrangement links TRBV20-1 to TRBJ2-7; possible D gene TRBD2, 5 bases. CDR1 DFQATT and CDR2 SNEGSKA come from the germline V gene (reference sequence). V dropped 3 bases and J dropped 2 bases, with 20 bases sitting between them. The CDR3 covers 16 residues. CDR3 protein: CSASQARAADPYEQYF. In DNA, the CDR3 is TGCAGTGCTAGTCAAGCGCGGGCAGCCGACCCCTACGAGCAGTACTTC.

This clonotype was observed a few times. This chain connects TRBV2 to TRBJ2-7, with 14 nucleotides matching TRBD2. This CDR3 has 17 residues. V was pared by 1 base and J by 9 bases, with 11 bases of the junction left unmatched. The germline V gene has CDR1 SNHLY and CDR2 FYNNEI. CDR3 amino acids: CASSEVEYGTSGSVQYF. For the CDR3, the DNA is TGTGCCAGCAGTGAAGTTGAGTATGGGACTAGCGGGAGTGTGCAGTACTTC.

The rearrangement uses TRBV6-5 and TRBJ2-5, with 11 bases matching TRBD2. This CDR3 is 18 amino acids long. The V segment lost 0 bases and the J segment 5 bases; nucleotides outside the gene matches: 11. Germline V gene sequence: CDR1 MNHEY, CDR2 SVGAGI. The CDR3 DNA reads TGTGCCAGCAGTTACTCGAGGCTAGCGGGAGGCCGGGGCGAGACCCAGTACTTC. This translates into CASSYSRLAGGRGETQYF.

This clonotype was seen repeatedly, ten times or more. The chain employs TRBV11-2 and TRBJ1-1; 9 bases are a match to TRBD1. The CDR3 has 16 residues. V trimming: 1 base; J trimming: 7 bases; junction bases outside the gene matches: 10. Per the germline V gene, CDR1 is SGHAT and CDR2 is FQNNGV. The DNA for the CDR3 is TGTGCCAGCAGCTTAGGGTTCGCGGGACAGGGTAATGAAGCTTTCTTT. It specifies CASSLGFAGQGNEAFF.

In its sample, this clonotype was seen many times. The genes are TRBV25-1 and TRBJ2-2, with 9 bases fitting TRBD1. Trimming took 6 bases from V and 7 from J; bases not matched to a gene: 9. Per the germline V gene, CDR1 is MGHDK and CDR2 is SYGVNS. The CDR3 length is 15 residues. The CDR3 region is CASRSGTGHIGELFF. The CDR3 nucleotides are TGTGCCAGCAGGAGTGGGACAGGGCACATCGGGGAGCTGTTTTTT.

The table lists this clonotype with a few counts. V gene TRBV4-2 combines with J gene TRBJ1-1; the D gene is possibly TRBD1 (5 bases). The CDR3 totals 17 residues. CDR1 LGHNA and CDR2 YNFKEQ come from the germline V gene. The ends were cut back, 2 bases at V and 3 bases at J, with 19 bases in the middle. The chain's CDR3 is CASSQLTRADGDTEAFF. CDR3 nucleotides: TGTGCCAGCAGCCAATTAACCAGGGCGGACGGAGACACTGAAGCTTTCTTT.

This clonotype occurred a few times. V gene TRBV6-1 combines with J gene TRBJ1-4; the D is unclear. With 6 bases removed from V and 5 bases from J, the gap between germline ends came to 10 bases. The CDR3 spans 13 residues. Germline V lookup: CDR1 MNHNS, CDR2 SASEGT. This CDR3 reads CASSPDGNEKLFF. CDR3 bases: TGTGCCAGCAGCCCTGACGGGAATGAAAAACTGTTTTTT.

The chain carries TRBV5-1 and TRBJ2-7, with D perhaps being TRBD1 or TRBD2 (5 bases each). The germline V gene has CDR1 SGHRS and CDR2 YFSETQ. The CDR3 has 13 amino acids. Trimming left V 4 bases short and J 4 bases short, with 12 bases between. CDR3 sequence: CASSGDGTYEQYF. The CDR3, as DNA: TGCGCCAGCAGCGGGGACGGAACATACGAGCAGTACTTC.

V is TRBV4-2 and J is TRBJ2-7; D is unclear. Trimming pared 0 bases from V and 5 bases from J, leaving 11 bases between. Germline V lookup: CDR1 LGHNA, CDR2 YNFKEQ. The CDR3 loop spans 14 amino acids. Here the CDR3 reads CASSQDSTWDEQYF. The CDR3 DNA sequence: TGTGCCAGCAGCCAAGATAGTACGTGGGACGAGCAGTACTTC.

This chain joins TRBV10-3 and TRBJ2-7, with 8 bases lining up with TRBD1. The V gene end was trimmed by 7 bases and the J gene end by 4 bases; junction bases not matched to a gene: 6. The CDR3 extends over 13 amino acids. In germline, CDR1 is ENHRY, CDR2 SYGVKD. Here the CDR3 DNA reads TGTGCCATCATGGACAGGGCCACGTACGAGCAGTACTTC. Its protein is CAIMDRATYEQYF.

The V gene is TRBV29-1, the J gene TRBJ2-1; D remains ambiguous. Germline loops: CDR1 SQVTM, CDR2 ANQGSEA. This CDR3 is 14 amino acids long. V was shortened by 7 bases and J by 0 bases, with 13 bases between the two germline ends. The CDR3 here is CSAMSDPSYNEQFF. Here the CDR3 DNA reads TGCAGCGCCATGTCAGACCCCTCCTACAATGAGCAGTTCTTC.

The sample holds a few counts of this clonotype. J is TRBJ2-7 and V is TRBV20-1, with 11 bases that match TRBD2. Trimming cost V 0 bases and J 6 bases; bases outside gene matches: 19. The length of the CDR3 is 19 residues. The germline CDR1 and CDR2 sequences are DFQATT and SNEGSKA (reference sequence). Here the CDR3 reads CSAREGTPLAGGLSSEQYF. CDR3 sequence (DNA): TGCAGTGCTAGAGAGGGCACCCCCCTAGCGGGAGGACTGTCAAGCGAGCAGTACTTC.

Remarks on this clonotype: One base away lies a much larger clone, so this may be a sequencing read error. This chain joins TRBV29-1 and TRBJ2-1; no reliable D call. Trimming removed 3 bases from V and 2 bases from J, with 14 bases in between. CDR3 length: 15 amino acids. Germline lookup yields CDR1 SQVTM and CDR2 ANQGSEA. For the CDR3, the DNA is TGCAGCGTTGAGATGGGGTTAAGCCCCTACAATGAGCAGTTCTTC. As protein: CSVEMGLSPYNEQFF.

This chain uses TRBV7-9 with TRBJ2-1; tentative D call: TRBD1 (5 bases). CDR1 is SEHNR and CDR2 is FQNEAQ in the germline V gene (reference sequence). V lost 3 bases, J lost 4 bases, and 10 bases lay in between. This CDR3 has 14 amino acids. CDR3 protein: CASSLWGEYNEQFF. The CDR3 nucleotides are TGTGCCAGCAGCTTGTGGGGCGAATACAATGAGCAGTTCTTC.

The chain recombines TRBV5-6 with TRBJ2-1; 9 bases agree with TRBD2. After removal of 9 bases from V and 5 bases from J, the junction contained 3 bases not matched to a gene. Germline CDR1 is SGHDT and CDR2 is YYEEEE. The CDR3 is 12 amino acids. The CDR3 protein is CATGTSNNEQFF. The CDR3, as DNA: TGTGCCACCGGGACTAGCAACAATGAGCAGTTCTTC.

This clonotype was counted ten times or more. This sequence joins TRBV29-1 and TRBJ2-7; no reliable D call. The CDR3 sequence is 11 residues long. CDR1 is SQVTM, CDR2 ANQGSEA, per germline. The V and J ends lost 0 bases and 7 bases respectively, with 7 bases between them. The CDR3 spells CSVEDRGEQYF. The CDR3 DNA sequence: TGCAGCGTTGAAGATCGTGGGGAGCAGTACTTC.

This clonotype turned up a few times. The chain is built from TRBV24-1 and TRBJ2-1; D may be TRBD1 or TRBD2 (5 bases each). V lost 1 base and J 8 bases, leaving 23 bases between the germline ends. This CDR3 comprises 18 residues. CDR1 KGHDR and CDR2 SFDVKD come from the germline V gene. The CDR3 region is CATSDFKLRDPDDDEQFF. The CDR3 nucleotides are TGTGCCACCAGTGATTTTAAGCTTCGGGACCCAGATGACGATGAGCAGTTCTTC.

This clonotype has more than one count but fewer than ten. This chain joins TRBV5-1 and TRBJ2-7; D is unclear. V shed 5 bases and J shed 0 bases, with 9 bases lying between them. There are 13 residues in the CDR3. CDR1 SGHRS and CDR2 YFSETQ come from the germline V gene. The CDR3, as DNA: TGCGCCAGCAGTGCGAGTTCCTCCTACGAGCAGTACTTC. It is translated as CASSASSSYEQYF.